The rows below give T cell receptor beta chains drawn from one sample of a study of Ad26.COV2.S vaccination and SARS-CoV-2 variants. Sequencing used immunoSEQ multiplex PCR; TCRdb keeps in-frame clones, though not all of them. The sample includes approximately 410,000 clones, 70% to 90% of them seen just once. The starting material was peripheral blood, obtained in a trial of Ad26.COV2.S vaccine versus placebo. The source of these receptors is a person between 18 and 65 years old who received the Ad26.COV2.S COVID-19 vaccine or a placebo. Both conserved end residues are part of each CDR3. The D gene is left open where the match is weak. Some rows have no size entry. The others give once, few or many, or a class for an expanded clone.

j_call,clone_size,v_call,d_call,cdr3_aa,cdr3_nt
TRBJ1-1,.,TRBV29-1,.,CSVDPQRNTEAFF,TGCAGCGTTGACCCACAGAGAAACACTGAAGCTTTCTTT
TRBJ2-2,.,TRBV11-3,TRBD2,CASSPNSGGATGELFF,TGTGCCAGCAGCCCGAATAGCGGGGGGGCAACCGGGGAGCTGTTTTTT
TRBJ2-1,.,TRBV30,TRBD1,CAWSTWTGAGYNEQFF,TGTGCCTGGAGTACATGGACAGGGGCGGGGTACAATGAGCAGTTCTTC
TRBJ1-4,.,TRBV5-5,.,CASSWTGVPNEKLFF,TGTGCCAGCAGCTGGACCGGCGTCCCTAATGAAAAACTGTTTTTT
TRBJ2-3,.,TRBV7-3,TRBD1,CASSLTGQGLDTQYF,TGTGCCAGCAGCCTAACGGGACAGGGTCTAGATACGCAGTATTTT
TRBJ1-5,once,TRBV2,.,CASSDGSNQPQHF,TGTGCCAGCAGTGATGGTAGCAATCAGCCCCAGCATTTT
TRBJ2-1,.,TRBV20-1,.,CSARKGNEQFF,TGCAGTGCCCGAAAGGGTAATGAGCAGTTCTTC
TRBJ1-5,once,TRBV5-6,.,CASSLGGSNQPQHF,TGTGCCAGCAGCTTGGGGGGGTCCAATCAGCCCCAGCATTTT
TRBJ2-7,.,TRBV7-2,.,CASSLGGTHYEQYF,TGTGCCAGCAGCTTAGGGGGGACACATTACGAGCAGTACTTC
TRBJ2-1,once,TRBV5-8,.,CASRRIHGTDYNEQFF,TGTGCCAGCAGGAGAATCCACGGGACTGATTACAATGAGCAGTTCTTC
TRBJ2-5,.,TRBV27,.,CASGSYETQYF,TGTGCCAGCGGGTCCTACGAGACCCAGTACTTC
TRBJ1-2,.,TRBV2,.,CASSEVTLGYGYTF,TGTGCCAGCAGTGAAGTCACCCTGGGCTATGGCTACACCTTC
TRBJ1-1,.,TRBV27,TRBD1,CASSLRRGLHTEAFF,TGTGCCAGCAGTTTACGGAGGGGGCTTCACACTGAAGCTTTCTTT
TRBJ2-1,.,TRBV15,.,CATSRAGTYNEQFF,TGTGCCACCAGCAGGGCAGGGACCTACAATGAGCAGTTCTTC
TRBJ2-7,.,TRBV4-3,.,CASSQDRTGSYEQYF,TGCGCCAGCAGCCAAGACCGGACCGGCTCCTACGAGCAGTACTTC
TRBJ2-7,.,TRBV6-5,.,CASEGQGSEAF,TGTGCCAGCGAAGGGCAAGGCTCCGAGGCCTTC